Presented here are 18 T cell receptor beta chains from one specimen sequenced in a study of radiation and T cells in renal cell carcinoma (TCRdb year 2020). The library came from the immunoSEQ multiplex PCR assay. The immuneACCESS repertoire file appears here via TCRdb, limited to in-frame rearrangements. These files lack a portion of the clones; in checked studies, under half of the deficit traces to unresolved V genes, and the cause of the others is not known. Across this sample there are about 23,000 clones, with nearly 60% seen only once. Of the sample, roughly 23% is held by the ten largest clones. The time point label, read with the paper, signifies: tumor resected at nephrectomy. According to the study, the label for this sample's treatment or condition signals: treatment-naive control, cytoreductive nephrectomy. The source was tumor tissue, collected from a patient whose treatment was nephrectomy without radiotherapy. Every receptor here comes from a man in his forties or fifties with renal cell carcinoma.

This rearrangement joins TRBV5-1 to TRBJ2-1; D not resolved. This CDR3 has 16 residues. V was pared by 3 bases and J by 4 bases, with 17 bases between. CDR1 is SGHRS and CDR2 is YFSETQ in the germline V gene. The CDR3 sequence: CASSSTHLTDYNEQFF. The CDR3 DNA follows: TGCGCCAGCAGCTCGACACACCTAACAGATTACAATGAGCAGTTCTTC.

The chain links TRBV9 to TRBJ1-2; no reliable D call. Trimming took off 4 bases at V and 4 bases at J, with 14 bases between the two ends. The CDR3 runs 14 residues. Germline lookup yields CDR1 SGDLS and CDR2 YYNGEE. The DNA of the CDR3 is TGTGCCAGCAGCTTGGATCCAAGCCCCTATGGCTACACCTTC. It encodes CASSLDPSPYGYTF. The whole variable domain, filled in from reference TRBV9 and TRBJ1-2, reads DSGVTQTPKHLITATGQRVTLRCSPRSGDLSVYWYQQSLDQGLQFLIQYYNGEERAKGNILERFSAQQFPDLHSELNLSSLELGDSALYFCASSLDPSPYGYTFGSGTRLTVV.

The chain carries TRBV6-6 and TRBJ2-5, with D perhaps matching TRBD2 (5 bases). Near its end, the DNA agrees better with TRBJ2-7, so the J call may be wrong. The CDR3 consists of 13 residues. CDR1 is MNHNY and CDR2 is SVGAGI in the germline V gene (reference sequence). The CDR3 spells CASSYSRGHEQYF. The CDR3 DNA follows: TGTGCCAGCAGTTACTCTAGAGGGCACGAGCAGTACTTC.

CDR3 protein: CASSPAPRGGTGELFF. In DNA, the CDR3 is TGTGCCAGCTCACCAGCCCCCAGGGGGGGTACCGGGGAGCTGTTTTTT. The chain joins TRBV18 to TRBJ2-2; the D gene could be TRBD1 or TRBD2 (7 bases each). Between the trimmed V and J ends, which lost 2 bases and 5 bases, there was a span of 15 bases. This CDR3 has 16 residues. CDR1 and CDR2 (germline): KGHSH, LQKENI.

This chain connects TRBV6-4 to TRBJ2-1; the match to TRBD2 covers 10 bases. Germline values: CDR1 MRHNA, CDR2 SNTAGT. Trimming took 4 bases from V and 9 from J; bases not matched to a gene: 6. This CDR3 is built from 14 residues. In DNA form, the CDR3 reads TGTGCCAGCAGTGCCGGGACTAGCGCTCCTGAGCAGTTCTTC. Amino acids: CASSAGTSAPEQFF.

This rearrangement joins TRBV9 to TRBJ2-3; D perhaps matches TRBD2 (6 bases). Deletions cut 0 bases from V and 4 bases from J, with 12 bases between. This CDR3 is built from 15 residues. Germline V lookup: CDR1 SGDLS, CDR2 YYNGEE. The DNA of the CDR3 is TGTGCCAGCAGCGTAGACCGGCGGGACTCAGATACGCAGTATTTT. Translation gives CASSVDRRDSDTQYF.

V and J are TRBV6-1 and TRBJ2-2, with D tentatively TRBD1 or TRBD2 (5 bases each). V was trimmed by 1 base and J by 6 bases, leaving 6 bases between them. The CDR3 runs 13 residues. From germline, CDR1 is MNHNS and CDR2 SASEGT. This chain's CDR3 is CASSEGGAGELFF. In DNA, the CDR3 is TGTGCCAGCAGTGAAGGAGGGGCCGGGGAGCTGTTTTTT.

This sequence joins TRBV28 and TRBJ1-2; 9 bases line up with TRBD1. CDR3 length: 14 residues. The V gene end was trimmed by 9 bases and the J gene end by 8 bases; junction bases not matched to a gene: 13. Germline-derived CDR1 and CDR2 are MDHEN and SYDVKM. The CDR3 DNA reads TGTGCCAGTCAAAGAGGGGACAGGGCATTGGGCTACACCTTC. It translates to CASQRGDRALGYTF.

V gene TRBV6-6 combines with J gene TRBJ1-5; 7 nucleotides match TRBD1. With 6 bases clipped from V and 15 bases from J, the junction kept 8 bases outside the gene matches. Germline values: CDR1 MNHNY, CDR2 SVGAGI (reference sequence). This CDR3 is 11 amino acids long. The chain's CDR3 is CASSRDRVLHF. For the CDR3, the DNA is TGTGCCAGCAGCCGAGACAGGGTGCTGCATTTT.

The CDR3 here is CASSPTGQGGRGYTF. CDR3 sequence (DNA): TGTGCCAGCAGCCCTACGGGACAGGGAGGGCGTGGCTACACCTTC. The chain couples TRBV11-2 to TRBJ1-2, with 9 bases matching TRBD1. The V gene's germline CDR1 is SGHAT and CDR2 FQNNGV. J was trimmed by 7 bases and V by 5 bases; bases with no gene match: 11. The CDR3 runs 15 residues.

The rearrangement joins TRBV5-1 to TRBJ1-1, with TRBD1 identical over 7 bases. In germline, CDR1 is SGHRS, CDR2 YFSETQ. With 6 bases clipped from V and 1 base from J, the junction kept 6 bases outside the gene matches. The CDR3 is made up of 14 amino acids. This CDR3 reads CASNTGQANTEAFF. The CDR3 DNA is TGCGCCAGCAACACAGGACAGGCGAACACTGAAGCTTTCTTT.

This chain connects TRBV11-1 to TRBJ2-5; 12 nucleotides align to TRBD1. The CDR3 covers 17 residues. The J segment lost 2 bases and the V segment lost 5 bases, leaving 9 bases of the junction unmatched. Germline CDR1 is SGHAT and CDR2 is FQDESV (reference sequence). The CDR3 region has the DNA TGTGCCAGCAGCCTGGGACAGGGGGCGTCGTATCAAGAGACCCAGTACTTC. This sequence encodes CASSLGQGASYQETQYF.

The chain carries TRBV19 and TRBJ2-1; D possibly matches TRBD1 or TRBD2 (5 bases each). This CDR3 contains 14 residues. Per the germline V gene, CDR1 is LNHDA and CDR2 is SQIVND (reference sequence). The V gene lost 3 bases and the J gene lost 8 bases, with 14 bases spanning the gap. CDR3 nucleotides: TGTGCCAGTAGTATCCCCATGGGGACGTATGAGCAGTTCTTC. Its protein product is CASSIPMGTYEQFF.

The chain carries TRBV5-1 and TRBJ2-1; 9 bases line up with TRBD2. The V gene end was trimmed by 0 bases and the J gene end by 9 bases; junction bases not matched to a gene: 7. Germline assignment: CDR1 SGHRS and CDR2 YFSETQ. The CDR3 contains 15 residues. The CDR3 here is CASSLEGTSTREQFF. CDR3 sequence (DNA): TGCGCCAGCAGCTTGGAGGGGACTAGCACCCGTGAGCAGTTCTTC.

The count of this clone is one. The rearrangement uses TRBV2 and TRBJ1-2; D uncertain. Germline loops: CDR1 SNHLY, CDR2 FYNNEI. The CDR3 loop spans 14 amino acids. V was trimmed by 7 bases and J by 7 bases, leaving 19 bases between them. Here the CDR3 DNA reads TGTGCCAGCACACCTTGGACCCACATCGGTGGCTACACCTTC. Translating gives CASTPWTHIGGYTF.

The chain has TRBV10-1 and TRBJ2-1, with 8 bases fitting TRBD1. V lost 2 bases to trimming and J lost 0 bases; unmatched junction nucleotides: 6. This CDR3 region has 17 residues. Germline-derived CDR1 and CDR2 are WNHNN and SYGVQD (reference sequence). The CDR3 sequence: CASSESPGTGSYNEQFF. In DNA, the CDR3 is TGCGCCAGCAGTGAGAGTCCCGGGACAGGCTCCTACAATGAGCAGTTCTTC.

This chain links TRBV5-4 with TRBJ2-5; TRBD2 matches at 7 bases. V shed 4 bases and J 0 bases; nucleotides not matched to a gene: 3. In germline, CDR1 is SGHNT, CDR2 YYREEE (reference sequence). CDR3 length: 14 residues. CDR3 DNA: TGTGCCAGCAGCCCCGGGGGGTACCAAGAGACCCAGTACTTC. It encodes CASSPGGYQETQYF.

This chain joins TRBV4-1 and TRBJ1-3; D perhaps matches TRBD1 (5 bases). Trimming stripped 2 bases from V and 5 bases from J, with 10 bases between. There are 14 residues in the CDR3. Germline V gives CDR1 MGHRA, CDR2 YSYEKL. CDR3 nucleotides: TGCGCCAGCAGCCAACCCACGGGGCGAAACACCATATATTTT. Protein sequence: CASSQPTGRNTIYF.